This TCR beta chain was found in a study of TIL therapy for anti-PD-1-resistant metastatic lung cancer. Study in general: Tumor harvest preceded PD-1/PD-L1 blockade, followed by nivolumab treatment. Median tumor mutation burden was 1.5 mutations per megabase. Study-level findings and limits: TIL clonotype persistence in blood showed no apparent association with response.

Time point in this sample: pre-treatment sample, taken before nivolumab and TIL therapy. Patients were adults with stage 4 NSCLC. The immunoSEQ assay was v3. Here immunoSEQ multiplex PCR was the method, and the copy in TCRdb shows in-frame clones only, minus some. There are under 65,000 clones in the sample; approximately 80% occur only once, and roughly 3% lies in the top ten. This clone was detected once. The antigen is undetermined. Germline CDR1 and CDR2: ENHRY and SYGVKD. The V end was cut by 10 bases, the J end by 5 bases, with 11 bases between. The CDR3 covers 11 residues. The input for sequencing was blood, taken at baseline. The TCR comes from a person aged 25-85 years with non-small cell lung cancer. The J gene is TRBJ1-1, the V gene TRBV10-3; the D is unclear. CDR3 sequence reads: CATRGGTEAFF. The CDR3 DNA sequence: TGTGCCACCCGGGGAGGTACTGAAGCTTTCTTT.